The source of this TCR beta chain is a study of blood T cell repertoires in COVID-19. TCRdb's table, derived via immunoSEQ multiplex PCR, lists solely in-frame clones and lacks some. The sample has some 130,000 clones, over 70% seen once. This clone was found a few times. CDR3 size: 16 residues. With 0 bases removed from V and 0 bases from J, the gap between germline ends came to 9 bases. Germline V gives CDR1 SEHNR, CDR2 FQNEAQ (reference sequence). V usage is TRBV7-9 and J usage is TRBJ1-3, with D possibly being TRBD1 (5 bases). The source is a man aged 45-65 years with active COVID-19. Sequencing was performed on peripheral blood. The CDR3 loop reads CASSLATVRSGNTIYF. CDR3 nucleotides: TGTGCCAGCAGCTTAGCGACAGTACGCTCTGGAAACACCATATATTTT.